A single sample gave rise to the 19 T cell receptor beta chains below, sequenced in a study of T-cell reconstitution after alpha-beta-depleted transplantation in children. The authors prepared the TCRbeta library with unique molecular identifiers. TCRdb redid the calling of the PCR reads with MiXCR, one entry per CDR3 protein. There are 80,000 or so distinct CDR3 sequences in the sample; over 12% occur only once, and 25% to 35% lies in the top ten. The specimen was PBMCs, mostly from graft donor cells, collected 180 days after TCRalphabeta/CD19-depleted stem cell transplant. These receptors all come from a male patient aged 2-9 years who had a stem cell transplant for acute lymphoblastic leukemia, so the T cells may come from the graft donor.

The V gene is TRBV27, the J gene TRBJ1-5, with TRBD1 as a possible D gene (6 bases). V lost 7 bases and J lost 0, with 13 bases in between. From germline, CDR1 is MNHEY and CDR2 SMNVEV (reference sequence). CDR3 length: 15 amino acids. The CDR3 DNA reads TGTGCCAGCAAGGACAGATTTTTTAGCAATCAGCCCCAGCATTTT. This encodes CASKDRFFSNQPQHF.

This clonotype has only a few counts. This rearrangement joins TRBV20-1 to TRBJ1-5; no definite D call. V gave up 2 bases and J gave up 0 bases, with 11 bases separating them. The CDR3 has 15 residues. The V gene's germline CDR1 is DFQATT and CDR2 SNEGSKA (reference sequence). The CDR3 loop is CSARLGPYSNQPQHF. In nucleotides, the CDR3 is TGCAGTGCTAGATTGGGCCCGTATAGCAATCAGCCCCAGCATTTT.

This clonotype was picked up a small number of times. V and J are TRBV27 and TRBJ1-1; TRBD1 aligns across 7 bases. Germline loops: CDR1 MNHEY, CDR2 SMNVEV (reference sequence). Trimming cost V 4 bases and J 0 bases; bases outside gene matches: 5. There are 15 residues in the CDR3. CDR3 sequence: CASSWDSYMNTEAFF. CDR3 bases: TGTGCCAGCAGTTGGGACAGTTATATGAACACTGAAGCTTTCTTT.

V usage is TRBV4-2 and J usage is TRBJ2-7, with 7 bases fitting TRBD2. The CDR3 spans 16 residues. J lost 2 bases, V lost 0 bases, and 7 bases had no gene match. CDR1 is LGHNA and CDR2 is YNFKEQ in the germline V gene. The CDR3 nucleotides read TGTGCCAGCAGCCAAGAACTTCGGACTAGAGCCTACGAGCAGTACTTC. It translates to CASSQELRTRAYEQYF.

This clonotype was counted between two and nine times. This chain links TRBV5-1 with TRBJ1-2; D gene uncertain. The CDR3 runs 13 residues. V lost 4 bases, J lost 5 bases, and 12 bases lay in between. Germline values: CDR1 SGHRS, CDR2 YFSETQ. The CDR3, as DNA: TGCGCCAGCAGCCCCGACCTTACTTATGGCTACACCTTC. This sequence encodes CASSPDLTYGYTF. Looking up the rest from reference TRBV5-1 and TRBJ1-2 gives the full variable domain: KAGVTQTPRYLIKTRGQQVTLSCSPISGHRSVSWYQQTPGQGLQFLFEYFSETQRNKGNFPGRFSGRQFSNSRSEMNVSTLELGDSALYLCASSPDLTYGYTFGSGTRLTVV.

This clonotype was seen just once. The chain links TRBV5-1 to TRBJ1-6, with 9 positions matching TRBD1. CDR1 is SGHRS, CDR2 YFSETQ, per germline. The CDR3 runs 15 residues. V gave up 4 bases and J gave up 9 bases; unmatched junction bases: 8. The CDR3 nucleotides read TGCGCCAGCAGCCTCTGGGACAGGGAGCGTTCACCCCTCCACTTT. As protein: CASSLWDRERSPLHF.

CDR3 amino acids: CAIPGQGGEQYF. The CDR3 DNA reads TGTGCCATCCCGGGACAGGGAGGCGAGCAGTACTTC. The genes are TRBV2 and TRBJ2-7; 9 bases agree with TRBD1. Germline-derived CDR1 and CDR2 are SNHLY and FYNNEI. The CDR3 contains 12 residues. The V gene end was trimmed by 10 bases and the J gene end by 6 bases; junction bases not matched to a gene: 7.

This clonotype was picked up a small number of times. This chain uses TRBV5-1 with TRBJ1-4; the D gene is possibly TRBD1 (5 bases). The CDR3 consists of 17 residues. Trimming left V 0 bases short and J 0 bases short, with 12 bases between. From germline, CDR1 is SGHRS and CDR2 YFSETQ. The CDR3: CASSLGQGSATNEKLFF. Here the CDR3 DNA reads TGCGCCAGCAGCTTGGGTCAGGGCTCCGCAACTAATGAAAAACTGTTTTTT.

The gene calls are TRBV20-1 and TRBJ2-3; no clear D gene. Looked up from germline, CDR1 is DFQATT and CDR2 is SNEGSKA (reference sequence). The CDR3 sequence is 12 residues long. With 6 bases removed from V and 2 bases from J, the gap between germline ends came to 9 bases. CDR3 residues: CSAEISTDTQYF. DNA of the CDR3: TGCAGTGCGGAGATATCCACAGATACGCAGTATTTT.

The chain employs TRBV2 and TRBJ2-7, with a weak D call TRBD2 (5 bases). The germline CDR1 and CDR2 sequences are SNHLY and FYNNEI. Trimming removed 6 bases at V and 0 bases at J, with 12 bases between. This CDR3 comprises 14 residues. As DNA, the CDR3 is TGTGCCAGCAGAGCCTTTCGGGACTCCTACGAGCAGTACTTC. It specifies CASRAFRDSYEQYF.

This clonotype was detected many times. The J gene is TRBJ2-3, the V gene TRBV20-1, with 11 positions matching TRBD2. V gave up 6 bases and J gave up 4 bases; unmatched junction bases: 9. Germline-derived CDR1 and CDR2 are DFQATT and SNEGSKA (reference sequence). The length of the CDR3 is 15 residues. CDR3 region: CSAPKLAGGADTQYF. CDR3 DNA sequence: TGCAGTGCCCCCAAGCTAGCGGGGGGCGCAGATACGCAGTATTTT.

Many counts were recorded for this clonotype. This sequence joins TRBV5-1 and TRBJ2-1; 10 bases line up with TRBD2. From germline, CDR1 is SGHRS and CDR2 YFSETQ. Trimming removed 0 bases from V and 8 bases from J; junction bases left unmatched: 5. This CDR3 region has 15 residues. Written as DNA, the CDR3 is TGCGCCAGCAGCTTGGTGGTAGCGGGAGGCTATGAGCAGTTCTTC. Its protein is CASSLVVAGGYEQFF. The whole variable domain, remainder taken from reference TRBV5-1 and TRBJ2-1, is KAGVTQTPRYLIKTRGQQVTLSCSPISGHRSVSWYQQTPGQGLQFLFEYFSETQRNKGNFPGRFSGRQFSNSRSEMNVSTLELGDSALYLCASSLVVAGGYEQFFGPGTRLTVL.

This clonotype was counted only a few times. CDR3 region: CASSFGQGVMNTEAFF. The CDR3 DNA reads as TGTGCCAGCAGCTTCGGACAGGGGGTCATGAACACTGAAGCTTTCTTT. V gene TRBV11-2 combines with J gene TRBJ1-1, with 10 bases fitting TRBD1. Per germline, CDR1 SGHAT and CDR2 FQNNGV. There are 16 residues in the CDR3. V lost 3 bases to trimming and J lost 0 bases; unmatched junction nucleotides: 4. Complete variable domain (other parts from reference TRBV11-2 and TRBJ1-1): EAGVAQSPRYKIIEKRQSVAFWCNPISGHATLYWYQQILGQGPKLLIQFQNNGVVDDSQLPKDRFSAERLKGVDSTLKIQPAKLEDSAVYLCASSFGQGVMNTEAFFGQGTRLTVV.

There are a few counts of this clonotype. V is TRBV5-1 and J is TRBJ2-7; 10 positions agree with TRBD1. This CDR3 region has 15 residues. Trimming cost V 4 bases and J 4 bases; bases outside gene matches: 8. Germline-derived CDR1 and CDR2 are SGHRS and YFSETQ. The CDR3 sequence: CASSLAGTGVYEQYF. Here the CDR3 DNA reads TGCGCCAGCAGCCTCGCCGGGACAGGGGTGTACGAGCAGTACTTC.

This clonotype was detected only a few times. This chain connects TRBV11-2 to TRBJ2-3; 11 bases match TRBD2. The V segment lost 0 bases and the J segment 11 bases; nucleotides outside the gene matches: 13. This CDR3 is 17 amino acids long. CDR1 and CDR2 from the germline V gene are SGHAT and FQNNGV. CDR3 sequence: CASSLEKKGLAVMKQYF. The CDR3 nucleotides read TGTGCCAGCAGCTTAGAAAAGAAGGGACTAGCGGTTATGAAGCAGTATTTT.

This chain connects TRBV5-6 to TRBJ2-7, with a tentative D call TRBD2 (5 bases). CDR1 and CDR2 from the germline V gene are SGHDT and YYEEEE. Deletions cut 2 bases from V and 2 bases from J, with 14 bases between. This CDR3 region has 15 residues. CDR3 in amino acids: CASSFDPSLTYEQYF. In nucleotides, the CDR3 is TGTGCCAGCAGCTTCGACCCTAGCCTCACCTACGAGCAGTACTTC.

This clonotype was observed a few times. The rearrangement joins TRBV5-1 to TRBJ2-1, with D uncertain. The CDR3 totals 14 residues. Germline V gives CDR1 SGHRS, CDR2 YFSETQ. Trimming shortened V by 5 bases and J by 6 bases, and 15 bases separated the two germline ends. Here the CDR3 DNA reads TGCGCCAGCAGATGGATAGCAGTTGTCAATGAGCAGTTCTTC. Its protein is CASRWIAVVNEQFF.

This clonotype was detected only a few times. The genes are TRBV27 and TRBJ2-7, with D unclear. The V and J ends lost 4 bases and 0 bases respectively, with 4 bases between them. CDR1 and CDR2 from the germline V gene are MNHEY and SMNVEV (reference sequence). This CDR3 is built from 12 residues. In nucleotides, the CDR3 is TGTGCCAGCAGTTCCCCCTCCTACGAGCAGTACTTC. Translating it yields CASSSPSYEQYF.

This clonotype was observed at least ten times. The chain couples TRBV30 to TRBJ1-5; the D gene is possibly TRBD1 (5 bases). The CDR3 is 15 amino acids. Trimming took 0 bases from V and 3 from J, leaving 12 bases between them. The germline gives CDR1 GTSNPN, CDR2 SVGIG (reference sequence). The CDR3 coding sequence is TGTGCCTGGAGTGTGGGCAGGGTATACAATCAGCCCCAGCATTTT. It is translated as CAWSVGRVYNQPQHF.